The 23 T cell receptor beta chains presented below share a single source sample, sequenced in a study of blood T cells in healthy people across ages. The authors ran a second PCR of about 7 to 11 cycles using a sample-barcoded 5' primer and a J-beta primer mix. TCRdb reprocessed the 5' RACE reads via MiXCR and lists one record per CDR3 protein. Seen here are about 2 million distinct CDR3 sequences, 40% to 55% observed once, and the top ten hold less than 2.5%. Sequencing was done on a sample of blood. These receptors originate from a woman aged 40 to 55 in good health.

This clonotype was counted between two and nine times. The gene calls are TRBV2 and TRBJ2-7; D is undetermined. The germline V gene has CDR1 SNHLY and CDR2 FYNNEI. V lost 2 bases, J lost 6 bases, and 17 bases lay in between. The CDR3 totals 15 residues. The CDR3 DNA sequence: TGTGCCAGCAGTGAATCAACAGTGAAGTCTGGCGAGCAGTACTTC. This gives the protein CASSESTVKSGEQYF.

The CDR3 sequence is CSVQGTNQPQHF. In nucleotides, the CDR3 is TGCAGCGTTCAGGGTACCAATCAGCCCCAGCATTTT. The chain links TRBV29-1 to TRBJ1-5, with D perhaps matching TRBD1 (5 bases). V lost 5 bases to trimming and J lost 3 bases, with 8 bases between them. Looked up from germline, CDR1 is SQVTM and CDR2 is ANQGSEA. The CDR3 contains 12 residues.

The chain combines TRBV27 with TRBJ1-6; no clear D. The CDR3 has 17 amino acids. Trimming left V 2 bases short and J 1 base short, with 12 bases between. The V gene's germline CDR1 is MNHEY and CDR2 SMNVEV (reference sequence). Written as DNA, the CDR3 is TGTGCCAGCAGTTTAGAAGGTTTCGGATCCTATAATTCACCCCTCCACTTT. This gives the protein CASSLEGFGSYNSPLHF.

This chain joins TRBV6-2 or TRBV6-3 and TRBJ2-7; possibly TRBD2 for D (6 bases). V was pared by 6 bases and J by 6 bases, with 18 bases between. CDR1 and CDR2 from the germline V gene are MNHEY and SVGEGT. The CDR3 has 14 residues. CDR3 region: CASRKTAGGSEQYF. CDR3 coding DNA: TGTGCCAGCAGAAAGACAGCGGGCGGGTCCGAGCAGTACTTC.

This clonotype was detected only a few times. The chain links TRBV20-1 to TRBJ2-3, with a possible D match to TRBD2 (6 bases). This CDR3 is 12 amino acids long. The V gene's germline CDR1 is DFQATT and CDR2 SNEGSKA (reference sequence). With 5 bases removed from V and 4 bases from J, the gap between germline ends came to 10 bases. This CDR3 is CSAPLAADTQYF. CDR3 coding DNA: TGCAGTGCTCCACTAGCAGCAGATACGCAGTATTTT.

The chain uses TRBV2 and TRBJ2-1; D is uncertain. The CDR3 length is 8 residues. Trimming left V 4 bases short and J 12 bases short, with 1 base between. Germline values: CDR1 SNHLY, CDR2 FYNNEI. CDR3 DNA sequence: TGTGCCAGCAGTGCGCAGTTCTTC. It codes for CASSAQFF.

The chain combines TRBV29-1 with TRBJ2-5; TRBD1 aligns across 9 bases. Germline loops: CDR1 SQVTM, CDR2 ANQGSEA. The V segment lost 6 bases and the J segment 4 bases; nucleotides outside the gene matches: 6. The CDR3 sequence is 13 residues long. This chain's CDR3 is CSVTTGGRETQYF. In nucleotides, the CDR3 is TGCAGCGTCACTACAGGGGGCAGAGAGACCCAGTACTTC.

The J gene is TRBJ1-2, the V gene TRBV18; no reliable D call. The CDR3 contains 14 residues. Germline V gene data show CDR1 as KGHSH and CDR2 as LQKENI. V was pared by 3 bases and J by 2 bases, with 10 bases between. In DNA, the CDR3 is TGTGCCAGCTCACCCAGAGAAAGAAACTATGGCTACACCTTC. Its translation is CASSPRERNYGYTF. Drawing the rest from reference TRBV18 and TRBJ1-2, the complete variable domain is NAGVMQNPRHLVRRRGQEARLRCSPMKGHSHVYWYRQLPEEGLKFMVYLQKENIIDESGMPKERFSAEFPKEGPSILRIQQVVRGDSAAYFCASSPRERNYGYTFGSGTRLTVV.

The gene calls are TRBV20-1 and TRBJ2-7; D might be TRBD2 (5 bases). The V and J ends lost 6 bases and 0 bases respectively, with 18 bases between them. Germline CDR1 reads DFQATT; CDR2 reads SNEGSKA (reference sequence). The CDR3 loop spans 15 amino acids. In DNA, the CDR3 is TGCAGTGCCGCCCCCCCTAGCAGGAGCTCCTACGAGCAGTACTTC. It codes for CSAAPPSRSSYEQYF.

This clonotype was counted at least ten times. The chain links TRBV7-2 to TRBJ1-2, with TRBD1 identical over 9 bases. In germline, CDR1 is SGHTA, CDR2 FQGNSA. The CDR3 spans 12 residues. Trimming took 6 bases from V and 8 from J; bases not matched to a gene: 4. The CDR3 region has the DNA TGTGCCAGCAGTTTCGGACAGGGGGGCTACACCTTC. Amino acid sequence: CASSFGQGGYTF. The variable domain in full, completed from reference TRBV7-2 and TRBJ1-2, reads GAGVSQSPSNKVTEKGKDVELRCDPISGHTALYWYRQSLGQGLEFLIYFQGNSAPDKSGLPSDRFSAERTGGSVSTLTIQRTQQEDSAVYLCASSFGQGGYTFGSGTRLTVV.

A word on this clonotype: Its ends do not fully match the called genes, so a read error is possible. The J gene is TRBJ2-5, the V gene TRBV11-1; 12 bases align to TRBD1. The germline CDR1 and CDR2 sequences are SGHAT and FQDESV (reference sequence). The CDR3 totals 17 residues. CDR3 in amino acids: CAGSLGPGQGARNEQYF. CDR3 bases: TGTGCCGGCAGCTTAGGTCCGGGACAGGGGGCAAGGAATGAGCAGTACTTC.

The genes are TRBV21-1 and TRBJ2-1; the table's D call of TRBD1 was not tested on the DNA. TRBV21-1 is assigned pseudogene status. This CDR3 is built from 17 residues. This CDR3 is CASSKEIGQGSYNEQFF. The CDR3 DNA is TGTGCCAGCAGCAAAGAAATAGGGCAGGGATCCTACAATGAGCAGTTCTTC.

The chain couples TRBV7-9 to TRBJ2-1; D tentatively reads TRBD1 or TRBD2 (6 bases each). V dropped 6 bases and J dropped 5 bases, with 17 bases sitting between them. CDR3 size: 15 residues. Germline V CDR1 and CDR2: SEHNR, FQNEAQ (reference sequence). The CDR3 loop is CASRLGGGIDNEQFF. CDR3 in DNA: TGTGCCAGCAGACTCGGGGGCGGTATCGACAATGAGCAGTTCTTC.

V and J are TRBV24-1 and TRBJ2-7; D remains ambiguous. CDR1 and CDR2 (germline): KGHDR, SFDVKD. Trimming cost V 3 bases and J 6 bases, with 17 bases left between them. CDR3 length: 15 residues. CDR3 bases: TGTGCCACCAGTGATACCACTATTCACGGGTCCGAGCAGTACTTC. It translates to CATSDTTIHGSEQYF.

For the CDR3, the DNA is TGTGCCAGCACCAACGACAGGCGATCCTACAATGAGCAGTTCTTC. Translated, it gives CASTNDRRSYNEQFF. This chain joins TRBV6-5 and TRBJ2-1; maybe TRBD1 (6 bases). Trimming took off 7 bases at V and 1 base at J, with 14 bases between the two ends. The CDR3 runs to 15 residues. Germline values: CDR1 MNHEY, CDR2 SVGAGI.

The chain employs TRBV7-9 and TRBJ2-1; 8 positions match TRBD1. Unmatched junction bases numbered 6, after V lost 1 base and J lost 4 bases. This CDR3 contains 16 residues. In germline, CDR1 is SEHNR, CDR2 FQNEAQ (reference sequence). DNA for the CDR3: TGTGCCAGCAGCTTAGGGACAGGGAGAGTATACAATGAGCAGTTCTTC. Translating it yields CASSLGTGRVYNEQFF.

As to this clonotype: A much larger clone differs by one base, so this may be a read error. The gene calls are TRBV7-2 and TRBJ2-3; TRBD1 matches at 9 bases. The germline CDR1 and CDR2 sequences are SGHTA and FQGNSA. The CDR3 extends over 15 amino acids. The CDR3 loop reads CACSSDRGSTDTQYF. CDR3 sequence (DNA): TGTGCCTGCAGCTCGGACAGGGGAAGCACAGATACGCAGTATTTT.

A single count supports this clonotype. The CDR3 bases are TGTGCCAGCAGCCCGGACGGAAGTTTTAATTCACCCCTCCACTTT. Translating gives CASSPDGSFNSPLHF. The chain has TRBV4-2 and TRBJ1-6; no clear D. V lost 4 bases, J lost 6 bases, and 13 bases lay in between. The CDR3 spans 15 residues. In germline, CDR1 is LGHNA, CDR2 YNFKEQ.

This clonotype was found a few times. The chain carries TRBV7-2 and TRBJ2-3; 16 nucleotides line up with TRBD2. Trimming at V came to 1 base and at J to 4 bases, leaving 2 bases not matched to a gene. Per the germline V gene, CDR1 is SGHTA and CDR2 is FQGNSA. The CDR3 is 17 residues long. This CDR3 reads CASSLEGTSGGADTQYF. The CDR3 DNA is TGTGCCAGCAGCTTAGAAGGGACTAGCGGGGGGGCAGATACGCAGTATTTT.

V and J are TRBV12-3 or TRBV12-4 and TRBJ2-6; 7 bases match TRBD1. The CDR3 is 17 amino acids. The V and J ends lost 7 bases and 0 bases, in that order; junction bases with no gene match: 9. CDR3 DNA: TGTGCCAGCATCCCCGGGACAGTGGTCTCTGGGGCCAACGTCCTGACTTTC. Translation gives CASIPGTVVSGANVLTF.

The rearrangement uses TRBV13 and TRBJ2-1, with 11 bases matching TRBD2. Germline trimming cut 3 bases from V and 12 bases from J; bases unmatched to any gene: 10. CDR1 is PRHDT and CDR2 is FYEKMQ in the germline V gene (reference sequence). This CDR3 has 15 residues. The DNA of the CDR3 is TGTGCCAGCAGCTTTCTAGCGGGGGGTTCCGGAGGGCAGTTCTTC. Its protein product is CASSFLAGGSGGQFF. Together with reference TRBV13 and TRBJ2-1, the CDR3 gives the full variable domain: AAGVIQSPRHLIKEKRETATLKCYPIPRHDTVYWYQQGPGQDPQFLISFYEKMQSDKGSIPDRFSAQQFSDYHSELNMSSLELGDSALYFCASSFLAGGSGGQFFGPGTRLTVL.

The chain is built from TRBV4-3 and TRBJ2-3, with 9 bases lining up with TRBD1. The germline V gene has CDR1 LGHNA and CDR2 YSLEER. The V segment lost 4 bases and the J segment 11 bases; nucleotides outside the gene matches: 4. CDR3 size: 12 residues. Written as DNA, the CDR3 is TGCGCCAGCAGCCGTGGACAGGGGAAGCAGTATTTT. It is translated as CASSRGQGKQYF.

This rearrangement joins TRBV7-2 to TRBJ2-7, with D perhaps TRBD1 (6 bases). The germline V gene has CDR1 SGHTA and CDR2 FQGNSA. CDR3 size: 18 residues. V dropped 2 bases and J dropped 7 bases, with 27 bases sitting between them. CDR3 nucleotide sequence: TGTGCCAGCAGCTTAATCCCTCGATCTAGGGGGTTTTACAATGAGCAGTACTTC. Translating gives CASSLIPRSRGFYNEQYF.